Listed below are T cell receptor beta chains from one sample, sequenced in a study of cytomegalovirus exposure and HLA in healthy donors. Only in-frame clones appear in the TCRdb table, and some are missing; sequencing was by immunoSEQ multiplex PCR. The table records about 150,000 clones, about 78% of them present only once. The specimen sequenced was PBMCs. The origin of the receptors is a woman aged 50 to 60 in good health and CMV-seropositive. Each CDR3 is given with its conserved first and last residue. Fields, in order: J gene, clone size, V gene, D gene, CDR3 protein, CDR3 DNA. A D gene is named only where the DNA matches it firmly. A row's size may be missing; if present it is once, few, many or a size class.

J: TRBJ1-5
size: .
V: TRBV19
D: TRBD1
CDR3: CASRTTGASKMPQHF
DNA: TGTGCCAGTAGAACGACAGGGGCCTCAAAGATGCCCCAGCATTTT

J: TRBJ1-2
size: .
V: TRBV4-2
D: .
CDR3: CASSQDPRSHYGYTF
DNA: TGTGCCAGCAGCCAAGATCCACGGAGCCACTATGGCTACACCTTC

J: TRBJ1-1
size: .
V: TRBV6-5
D: .
CDR3: CASSSPSGSEAFF
DNA: TGTGCCAGCAGTTCCCCATCGGGGAGTGAAGCTTTCTTT

J: TRBJ2-3
size: .
V: TRBV7-3
D: .
CDR3: CASSPLGQSTDTQYF
DNA: TGTGCCAGCAGCCCACTAGGACAGTCCACAGATACGCAGTATTTT

J: TRBJ1-1
size: .
V: TRBV30
D: .
CDR3: CAWSQSNTEAFF
DNA: TGTGCCTGGTCACAGTCGAACACTGAAGCTTTCTTT

J: TRBJ2-1
size: .
V: TRBV18
D: .
CDR3: CASSPRVYNEQFF
DNA: TGTGCCAGCTCACCCAGGGTATACAATGAGCAGTTCTTC

J: TRBJ2-7
size: once
V: TRBV19
D: .
CDR3: CASSPSLVYEQYF
DNA: TGTGCCAGTAGTCCGTCTCTAGTCTACGAGCAGTACTTC

J: TRBJ2-1
size: .
V: TRBV2
D: TRBD2
CDR3: CASSILAGGGDEQFF
DNA: TGTGCCAGCAGCATACTAGCGGGGGGTGGGGATGAGCAGTTCTTC

J: TRBJ2-7
size: .
V: TRBV29-1
D: TRBD1
CDR3: CSVEGTGGHEQYF
DNA: TGCAGCGTTGAGGGGACAGGGGGTCACGAGCAGTACTTC

J: TRBJ2-7
size: once
V: TRBV28
D: TRBD2
CDR3: CASSPSGAYEQYF
DNA: TGTGCCAGCAGTCCTAGCGGAGCCTACGAGCAGTACTTC

J: TRBJ1-6
size: .
V: TRBV18
D: TRBD1
CDR3: CASSPGQGARNSPLHF
DNA: TGTGCCAGCTCACCGGGACAGGGGGCGCGTAATTCACCCCTCCACTTT

J: TRBJ2-7
size: .
V: TRBV18
D: TRBD2
CDR3: CASSPLPSGGAEEQYF
DNA: TGTGCCAGCTCACCACTCCCTAGCGGGGGGGCAGAGGAGCAGTACTTC

J: TRBJ1-1
size: .
V: TRBV11-2
D: TRBD1
CDR3: CASSLESGGLAFF
DNA: TGTGCCAGCAGCTTAGAGTCAGGGGGGTTGGCTTTCTTT

J: TRBJ2-7
size: many
V: TRBV7-2
D: .
CDR3: CASSRSSYEQYF
DNA: TGTGCCAGCAGCCGCAGCTCCTACGAGCAGTACTTC

J: TRBJ2-7
size: .
V: TRBV11-3
D: .
CDR3: CASSLAPRAGYEQYF
DNA: TGTGCCAGCAGCTTAGCACCCCGAGCTGGCTACGAGCAGTACTTC

J: TRBJ2-7
size: .
V: TRBV19
D: .
CDR3: CASSIVGVEEQYF
DNA: TGTGCCAGTAGTATAGTCGGGGTGGAAGAGCAGTACTTC

J: TRBJ1-1
size: .
V: TRBV15
D: TRBD1
CDR3: CATTSQTGGRSEAFF
DNA: TGTGCCACCACCAGTCAGACAGGGGGCCGAAGTGAAGCTTTCTTT

J: TRBJ1-1
size: .
V: TRBV5-1
D: .
CDR3: CASRQSWNTEAFF
DNA: TGCGCCAGCAGACAGAGTTGGAACACTGAAGCTTTCTTT

J: TRBJ2-2
size: once
V: TRBV7-6
D: TRBD2
CDR3: CASSLGLITGGELFF
DNA: TGTGCCAGCAGCCTGGGACTAATTACGGGTGGGGAGCTGTTTTTT

J: TRBJ2-3
size: once
V: TRBV11-3
D: .
CDR3: CASSLVSGSTDTQYF
DNA: TGTGCCAGCAGCTTAGTTAGCGGTAGCACAGATACGCAGTATTTT